The rows below give T cell receptor beta chains drawn from one sample of a study of identical twins. Using its own MiXCR run on the 5' RACE reads, TCRdb lists one record per CDR3 protein. The sample lists some 230,000 distinct CDR3 sequences; 6.5% were seen once. This sample also appeared in a second study, on T cells expressing NK-cell markers.

The sequencing sample was made of CD8+ T cells sorted from blood. These receptors all come from a woman under 30 in good health. Both conserved end residues are part of each CDR3. D genes are given only for firm matches. Size values are once, few and many counts, or a class for expanded clones, and some rows have none.

V gene	D gene	clone size	CDR3 length	J gene	CDR3 protein	CDR3 DNA
TRBV12-3/TRBV12-4	-	-	14	TRBJ2-1	CASSFLVELNEQFF	TGTGCCAGCAGTTTTCTGGTAGAACTCAATGAGCAGTTCTTC
TRBV12-3/TRBV12-4	-	many	12	TRBJ2-7	CASSPSPWEQYF	TGTGCCAGCAGCCCTTCCCCTTGGGAGCAGTACTTC
TRBV27	-	few	15	TRBJ2-2	CASGKQGSNTGELFF	TGTGCCAGCGGCAAACAGGGCTCAAACACCGGGGAGCTGTTTTTT
TRBV15	-	-	12	TRBJ2-7	CATSRQGAGQYF	TGTGCCACCAGCAGACAAGGGGCAGGGCAGTACTTC
TRBV12-3/TRBV12-4	TRBD2	few	15	TRBJ2-7	CASTLGLAGSYEQYF	TGTGCCAGCACCCTCGGACTAGCGGGGTCCTACGAGCAGTACTTC
TRBV3-1	-	few	13	TRBJ2-1	CASSQSSIGGLFF	TGTGCCAGCAGCCAATCCTCAATAGGGGGTCTGTTCTTC
TRBV7-2	-	many	16	TRBJ2-1	CASSLDPPYSYNEQFF	TGTGCCAGCAGCTTAGACCCCCCCTACTCCTACAATGAGCAGTTCTTC
TRBV12-3/TRBV12-4	TRBD2	many	13	TRBJ2-7	CASSFGLDYEQYF	TGTGCCAGCAGTTTCGGACTAGACTACGAGCAGTACTTC
TRBV19	TRBD1	-	16	TRBJ2-3	CASSIEWTGTAGTQYF	TGTGCCAGTAGTATAGAATGGACAGGGACGGCAGGTACGCAGTATTTT
TRBV29-1	TRBD1	-	13	TRBJ2-1	CSGWTGAYNEQFF	TGCAGCGGCTGGACAGGGGCCTACAATGAGCAGTTCTTC
TRBV20-1	TRBD2	many	15	TRBJ2-1	CSARGTSGGVYEQFF	TGCAGTGCAAGAGGAACTAGCGGGGGGGTTTATGAGCAGTTCTTC
TRBV11-3	-	-	14	TRBJ2-5	CASNPRYEGETQYF	TGTGCCAGCAACCCGCGTTATGAAGGGGAGACCCAGTACTTC
TRBV7-2	TRBD1	-	17	TRBJ2-3	CASSFIPGQPYTDTQYF	TGTGCCAGCAGCTTTATTCCGGGACAGCCCTACACAGATACGCAGTATTTT
TRBV14	-	few	16	TRBJ1-2	CASSHGWEHHDYGYTF	TGTGCCAGCAGCCATGGATGGGAGCACCATGACTATGGCTACACCTTC
TRBV29-1	TRBD2	many	14	TRBJ2-7	CSVREGGRHNEQYF	TGCAGCGTTCGAGAGGGCGGGAGACATAACGAGCAGTACTTC
TRBV12-3/TRBV12-4	-	many	11	TRBJ1-4	CASSPDEKLFF	TGTGCCAGCAGTCCGGACGAAAAACTGTTTTTT
TRBV20-1	-	few	14	TRBJ2-7	CSAYTPELSYEQYF	TGCAGTGCCTACACTCCGGAGCTCTCCTACGAGCAGTACTTC
TRBV7-9	TRBD2	-	17	TRBJ2-1	CASSFPISGGTYNEQFF	TGTGCCAGCAGCTTTCCGATCAGCGGGGGAACCTACAATGAGCAGTTCTTC
TRBV13	-	-	15	TRBJ2-7	CASKVGRGAAYEQYF	TGTGCCAGCAAAGTAGGACGGGGAGCGGCCTACGAGCAGTACTTC
TRBV12-3/TRBV12-4	-	many	12	TRBJ1-2	CASSWVGGGYTF	TGTGCCAGCAGTTGGGTGGGAGGCGGCTACACCTTC
TRBV11-1	-	-	18	TRBJ2-1	CASSLPLGAGALYNEQFF	TGTGCCAGCAGCTTACCATTAGGGGCGGGGGCCCTATACAATGAGCAGTTCTTC
TRBV12-3/TRBV12-4	-	-	13	TRBJ1-2	CASSFDSNYGYTF	TGTGCCAGCAGTTTCGACAGCAACTATGGCTACACCTTC
TRBV7-9	TRBD1	-	15	TRBJ2-3	CASKGQGGVADTQYF	TGTGCCAGCAAGGGACAGGGAGGAGTGGCAGATACGCAGTATTTT
TRBV10-3	TRBD1	-	14	TRBJ1-5	CATQDRGLDQPQHF	TGTGCCACCCAGGACAGGGGGCTAGATCAGCCCCAGCATTTT
TRBV7-8	-	-	12	TRBJ2-1	CASFPIYNEQFF	TGTGCCAGCTTTCCAATCTACAATGAGCAGTTCTTC
TRBV12-3/TRBV12-4	TRBD2	many	15	TRBJ2-3	CARRLAIFLPDTQYF	TGTGCCAGAAGACTAGCGATTTTTCTTCCAGATACGCAGTATTTT
TRBV9	-	many	16	TRBJ2-2	CASSGGKGWNTGELFF	TGTGCCAGCAGTGGTGGGAAGGGATGGAACACCGGGGAGCTGTTTTTT
TRBV12-3/TRBV12-4	TRBD2	-	15	TRBJ2-7	CASSEGLAGDREQYF	TGTGCCAGCAGCGAGGGACTAGCGGGAGACCGTGAGCAGTACTTC
TRBV29-1	-	-	12	TRBJ1-1	CSVDLSGGEAFF	TGCAGCGTTGACCTTAGTGGGGGTGAAGCTTTCTTT
TRBV27	-	many	15	TRBJ1-2	CASSLSKRAGNGYTF	TGTGCCAGCAGTTTATCGAAGCGGGCAGGCAATGGCTACACCTTC
TRBV18	TRBD1	-	16	TRBJ2-3	CASSPQDRGRTDTQYF	TGTGCCAGCTCACCACAGGACAGGGGGCGCACAGATACGCAGTATTTT
TRBV4-3	TRBD2	many	18	TRBJ2-1	CASSQEVSLERGYNEQFF	TGCGCCAGCAGCCAAGAAGTCTCCTTAGAGCGGGGCTACAATGAGCAGTTCTTC
TRBV27	TRBD2	-	16	TRBJ2-3	CASTPGLAVSTDTQYF	TGTGCCAGCACCCCCGGACTAGCGGTTAGCACAGATACGCAGTATTTT
TRBV7-9	-	-	12	TRBJ2-7	CASSGDEYGQYF	TGTGCCAGCAGCGGGGATGAGTACGGGCAGTACTTC
TRBV27	TRBD2	-	13	TRBJ2-1	CASSYRGGNEQFF	TGTGCCAGCAGTTATCGGGGGGGGAATGAGCAGTTCTTC
TRBV7-2	-	many	17	TRBJ2-1	CASSQRGTLSSYNEQFF	TGTGCCAGCAGCCAAAGGGGTACCCTCAGCTCCTACAATGAGCAGTTCTTC
TRBV20-1	-	few	12	TRBJ2-3	CSARDVGDTQYF	TGCAGTGCTAGAGACGTAGGAGATACGCAGTATTTT
TRBV20-1	-	few	13	TRBJ2-7	CSARPLADYEQYF	TGCAGTGCTCGCCCTTTAGCGGACTACGAGCAGTACTTC
TRBV6-1	TRBD1	-	15	TRBJ2-5	CASSQQQGAGETQYF	TGTGCCAGCAGTCAACAACAGGGGGCAGGGGAGACCCAGTACTTC
TRBV6-5	-	few	13	TRBJ1-1	CASSYQAGTEAFF	TGTGCCAGCAGTTACCAGGCGGGCACTGAAGCTTTCTTT
TRBV7-8	-	-	17	TRBJ2-1	CASSLVATLGYYNEQFF	TGTGCCAGCAGCTTAGTTGCGACTCTTGGGTACTACAATGAGCAGTTCTTC
TRBV14	TRBD1	few	15	TRBJ1-6	CASSQEITGVSPLHF	TGTGCCAGCAGCCAGGAAATTACAGGGGTTTCACCCCTCCACTTT
TRBV5-1	TRBD1	many	14	TRBJ2-7	CASSDRTGRYEQYF	TGCGCCAGCAGCGACCGGACAGGGCGGTACGAGCAGTACTTC
TRBV2	-	-	13	TRBJ2-7	CASHIETTYEQYF	TGTGCCAGCCACATAGAAACTACCTACGAGCAGTACTTC
TRBV30	TRBD1	-	14	TRBJ1-1	CAWSTGTGNTEAFF	TGTGCCTGGTCCACCGGGACAGGGAACACTGAAGCTTTCTTT
TRBV25-1	-	few	14	TRBJ1-5	CASQGLEGHQPQHF	TGTGCCAGCCAGGGACTCGAGGGACATCAGCCCCAGCATTTT
TRBV5-6	TRBD2	few	14	TRBJ2-7	CASTGLAGVYEQYF	TGTGCCAGCACCGGACTAGCGGGGGTCTACGAGCAGTACTTC
TRBV7-9	TRBD1	-	17	TRBJ2-7	CASSPNSPGGPSYEQYF	TGTGCCAGCAGTCCCAATTCGCCAGGGGGTCCTTCCTACGAGCAGTACTTC
TRBV7-6	TRBD1	-	15	TRBJ2-5	CASSLGTGEGETQYF	TGTGCCAGCAGCTTAGGGACAGGGGAAGGGGAGACCCAGTACTTC
TRBV5-6	TRBD2	-	16	TRBJ2-5	CASGPPTSGGKETQYF	TGTGCCAGCGGCCCCCCCACTAGCGGGGGAAAAGAGACCCAGTACTTC
TRBV7-2	-	many	15	TRBJ1-5	CASSLLDRSNQPQHF	TGTGCCAGCAGCTTATTAGACAGATCCAATCAGCCCCAGCATTTT
TRBV2	-	few	16	TRBJ2-3	CASSEFAGAVTDTQYF	TGTGCCAGCAGTGAATTCGCGGGGGCCGTCACAGATACGCAGTATTTT
TRBV20-1	-	many	15	TRBJ2-7	CSAVGNPLGFYEQYF	TGCAGTGCCGTGGGAAATCCTCTTGGGTTCTACGAGCAGTACTTC
TRBV7-8	TRBD2	few	16	TRBJ2-3	CASSLEAGVLTDTQYF	TGTGCCAGCAGCTTAGAAGCGGGAGTGCTCACAGATACGCAGTATTTT
TRBV7-2	TRBD2	few	17	TRBJ2-4	CASSPHPGLDRADIQYF	TGTGCCAGCAGCCCTCACCCCGGACTAGATCGAGCCGACATTCAGTACTTC
TRBV27	-	few	14	TRBJ2-7	CASSFTQGSDEQYF	TGTGCCAGCAGTTTTACTCAGGGGTCTGACGAGCAGTACTTC
TRBV6-1	-	-	12	TRBJ2-7	CASGGARIEQYF	TGTGCCAGCGGGGGGGCCCGGATCGAGCAGTACTTC